The sequence of this TCR beta chain was determined in a study of cytomegalovirus exposure and HLA in healthy donors. Study-level results: Analyses of presence/absence relied on an assumption of roughly uniform sequencing depth across donors. One variant, a missense change in DCLRE1C, was linked in a later analysis to TCR beta V- and J-gene trimming.

About this clone itself: The antigen remains undetermined.

Germline CDR1 reads MGHRA; CDR2 reads YSYEKL. V shed 4 bases, J shed 5 bases, and the junction held 3 bases outside the gene matches. CDR3 size: 13 residues. Both 60 Vbeta primers and 13 Jbeta primers went into the PCR. Some clones are missing from TCRdb's copy, which holds only in-frame ones; the method was immunoSEQ multiplex PCR. Among about 160,000 clones listed, 65% to 80% were seen once. The chain recombines TRBV4-1 with TRBJ2-7, with 9 bases that match TRBD1. Sequenced input: PBMCs. This TCR came from a woman aged 50 to 60 in good health and CMV-seropositive. The CDR3 reads CASSLRDRDEQYF. The CDR3 DNA reads TGCGCCAGCAGCCTAAGGGACAGGGACGAGCAGTACTTC.